Each of the 3 T cell receptor beta chains below was sequenced from the same sample in a study of shared clonotypes between healthy human individuals. Sequencing was performed with immunoSEQ multiplex PCR; in TCRdb, only in-frame clones are kept and a portion is missing. The sample includes over 2,000,000 clones, about 94% seen only once; the top ten take more than 1.5%. CD8 cells regarded as naive lacked CD45RO, were positively chosen for CCR7, and omitted terminally differentiated effector memory CD45RA+ cells. The sample comprised naive CD8+ T cells from PBMCs. Receptors originate from a man aged 18 to 29 in good health. Some clones in this sample may be carry-over from other donors' samples.

This clone was picked up one time. Other DNA variants within this sample encode the same CDR3. This chain joins TRBV27 and TRBJ2-7; possible D gene TRBD1, 6 bases. The CDR3 runs 12 residues. CDR1 and CDR2 (germline): MNHEY, SMNVEV (reference sequence). V lost 5 bases and J lost 4, with 9 bases in between. The CDR3, as DNA: TGTGCCAGCAGTCCGGACAGATACGAGCAGTACTTC. This gives the protein CASSPDRYEQYF.

The V and J genes are TRBV12-5 and TRBJ2-1; 14 nucleotides agree with TRBD2. J gave up 2 bases and V 3 bases, and 6 bases lay outside the gene matches. The length of the CDR3 is 18 residues. Germline-derived CDR1 and CDR2 are LGHNT and FRNRAP. The chain's CDR3 is CASGFGLAGGGAYNEQFF. The DNA of the CDR3 is TGTGCTAGTGGTTTTGGACTAGCGGGAGGAGGGGCCTACAATGAGCAGTTCTTC.

This chain links TRBV19 with TRBJ2-7, with 8 bases fitting TRBD2. CDR1 is LNHDA and CDR2 is SQIVND in the germline V gene (reference sequence). J lost 3 bases, V lost 1 base, and 5 bases had no gene match. The CDR3 sequence is 15 residues long. CDR3 sequence (DNA): TGTGCCAGTAGTATAGGCAGCGGGAGTGTCTACGAGCAGTACTTC. It is translated as CASSIGSGSVYEQYF.